This T cell receptor (beta chain) was obtained from a study of cytomegalovirus exposure and HLA in healthy donors. Trimming left V 5 bases short and J 7 bases short, with 19 bases between. Germline V gene lookup returns CDR1 SGHRS and CDR2 YFSETQ. The length of the CDR3 is 16 residues. A multiplex PCR was run with 60 Vbeta primers and 13 Jbeta primers. Produced via immunoSEQ multiplex PCR; TCRdb's table is partial and in-frame only. This table holds some 90,000 clones, about four fifths found once. The clonotype was recovered from a woman in her seventies in good health and CMV-seropositive. The specimen was PBMCs. The V call is TRBV5-1, the J call TRBJ1-6; D is ambiguous. The CDR3 loop is CASSLLTLLDNSPLHF. The CDR3 region has the DNA TGCGCCAGCAGTTTACTTACCCTCCTAGACAATTCACCCCTCCACTTT.